These 5 T cell receptor beta chains share one sample of origin, sequenced in a study of PD-1 blockade in classical Hodgkin lymphoma. Sample time point: newly diagnosed, previously untreated cHL patient sample. The assay was immunoSEQ multiplex PCR, and TCRdb's table has in-frame clones only and misses some. The sample contains 45,000 to 60,000 clones, more than 75% of which appear only once. Sequenced: peripheral blood mononuclear cells (PBMCs). The receptors here all came from a human donor with classical Hodgkin lymphoma.

This chain uses TRBV27 with TRBJ2-1; 12 bases align to TRBD1. Trimming removed 6 bases from V and 6 bases from J; junction bases left unmatched: 9. This CDR3 is built from 16 residues. The germline V gene encodes CDR1 MNHEY and CDR2 SMNVEV (reference sequence). The CDR3: CASSDLGTGGINEQFF. CDR3 in DNA: TGTGCCAGCAGCGACCTCGGGACAGGGGGCATCAATGAGCAGTTCTTC.

The chain uses TRBV6-6 and TRBJ2-2; D call uncertain. Germline V gene data show CDR1 as MNHNY and CDR2 as SVGAGI (reference sequence). The CDR3 consists of 13 residues. V lost 3 bases and J 4 bases, leaving 6 bases between the germline ends. CDR3 sequence reads: CASSYLLTGELFF. CDR3 DNA: TGTGCCAGCAGTTATCTACTCACCGGGGAGCTGTTTTTT.

The rearrangement uses TRBV11-3 and TRBJ1-2, with TRBD1 matching 8 bases. This CDR3 comprises 14 residues. Losses at the gene ends were 3 bases for V and 5 bases for J; bases not matched to a gene: 5. Germline-derived CDR1 and CDR2 are SGHNT and YENEEA. The CDR3 DNA follows: TGTGCCAGCAGCTTCCGGACAGGGACGTATGGCTACACCTTC. Its protein is CASSFRTGTYGYTF. Together with reference TRBV11-3 and TRBJ1-2, the CDR3 gives the full variable domain: EAGVVQSPRYKIIEKKQPVAFWCNPISGHNTLYWYLQNLGQGPELLIRYENEEAVDDSQLPKDRFSAERLKGVDSTLKIQPAELGDSAVYLCASSFRTGTYGYTFGSGTRLTVV.

The chain links TRBV7-3 to TRBJ1-6; D might be TRBD1 (5 bases). CDR1 SGHTA and CDR2 FQGTGA come from the germline V gene. The CDR3 is made up of 15 amino acids. The ends were cut back, 2 bases at V and 3 bases at J, with 8 bases in the middle. CDR3 loop: CASSLSGGYNSPLHF. Here the CDR3 DNA reads TGTGCCAGCAGCTTATCCGGGGGCTATAATTCACCCCTCCACTTT.

The chain employs TRBV20-1 and TRBJ1-4; D possibly corresponds to TRBD1 (6 bases). V was trimmed by 7 bases and J by 4 bases, leaving 7 bases between them. The length of the CDR3 is 11 residues. Germline V lookup: CDR1 DFQATT, CDR2 SNEGSKA (reference sequence). CDR3 residues: CSGQVNEKLFF. The CDR3 nucleotides are TGCAGTGGACAGGTTAATGAAAAACTGTTTTTT.